This T cell receptor beta chain was sequenced for a study of cytomegalovirus exposure and HLA in healthy donors. The primer mix had 60 Vbeta and 13 Jbeta primers. Clones were sequenced by immunoSEQ multiplex PCR, and TCRdb holds only the in-frame ones, with some missing. The profile covers some 76,000 clones, with about 70% appearing a single time and over 10% taken by the ten largest. The germline V and J ends were trimmed by 4 bases and 1 base, with 7 bases remaining between them. Germline assignment: CDR1 SGHKS and CDR2 YYEKEE (reference sequence). This CDR3 has 13 amino acids. Material: PBMCs. This sequence originates from a male donor in good health and CMV-seropositive. The genes are TRBV5-5 and TRBJ2-3, with a tentative D call TRBD2 (6 bases). CDR3 sequence (DNA): TGTGCCAGCAGCCCTAGCGGCACAGATACGCAGTATTTT. Its translation: CASSPSGTDTQYF.